The clone carrying this T cell receptor beta chain was recorded at least ten times. Antigen: not known. This specimen comes from a study of T cells in Graves' hyperthyroidism and ophthalmopathy. Amplification of TCR beta CDR3 regions used RNA as the template. A set of HTBI primers served as the primers for a first-round RT-PCR of the TCR CDR3. TCRdb re-called the multiplex PCR reads through MiXCR, storing one row per CDR3 protein. The table shows 550,000 to 700,000 distinct CDR3 sequences, with 35% to 55% occurring only once. Study-wide findings and caveats: Ophthalmopathy was separated from stable hyperthyroidism by a 13 V-J model. Appearing also in blood were most of the thyroid clonotypes expanded above 0.001. Ophthalmopathy onset followed model prediction by a median approximately six months.

Diagnoses were established using clinical symptoms, serum thyroxine and TRAb, thyroid ultrasound and orbital computed tomography. The V gene lost 5 bases and the J gene lost 8 bases, with 15 bases spanning the gap. Germline V gene lookup returns CDR1 SEHNR and CDR2 FQNEAQ (reference sequence). The CDR3 is 13 residues long. Sequences were obtained from peripheral blood or thyroid tissue (not recorded which). The rearrangement joins TRBV7-9 to TRBJ1-2, with D tentatively TRBD1 (5 bases). This clonotype was obtained from an adult woman with Graves' disease, either hyperthyroidism or ophthalmopathy (not recorded which). The CDR3 sequence is CASSPSGAGGYTF. As DNA, the CDR3 is TGTGCCAGCAGCCCTTCGGGAGCAGGGGGCTACACCTTC.